The 24 T cell receptor beta chains below come from one sample, sequenced in a study of T cells in Graves' hyperthyroidism and ophthalmopathy. Regions amplified from RNA transcripts were the TCR beta CDR3 regions. The HTBI set primed first-round TCR CDR3 RT-PCR. TCRdb ran MiXCR on the multiplex PCR reads and lists one entry per CDR3 protein. The sample yields around 420,000 distinct CDR3 sequences, 15% to 18% seen once. Sequences were obtained from blood. The receptors come from a woman younger than 30 with Graves' hyperthyroidism.

This clonotype was seen at least ten times. The V call is TRBV11-2, the J call TRBJ1-2; 7 positions match TRBD1. Germline CDR1 SGHAT, CDR2 FQNNGV. The V and J ends lost 5 bases and 6 bases, in that order; junction bases with no gene match: 12. CDR3 length: 15 amino acids. CDR3 region: CASSLERQGGNGYTF. The CDR3 coding sequence is TGTGCCAGCAGCCTCGAGAGACAGGGTGGGAATGGCTACACCTTC.

This clonotype was seen at least ten times. The V call is TRBV7-3, the J call TRBJ1-2; 8 nucleotides match TRBD1. J was trimmed by 9 bases and V by 5 bases; bases with no gene match: 11. The CDR3 runs 14 residues. The V gene's germline CDR1 is SGHTA and CDR2 FQGTGA. In DNA, the CDR3 is TGTGCCAGCAGCCCGACACACGGACAGGGTAGCTACACCTTC. Translation: CASSPTHGQGSYTF.

The table lists this clonotype with many counts. CDR3 region: CSARQGVAREQYF. Here the CDR3 DNA reads TGCAGTGCCCGACAGGGGGTGGCCCGCGAGCAGTACTTC. This chain uses TRBV20-1 with TRBJ2-7, with TRBD1 matching over 9 bases. The junction had 9 bases not matched to a gene; V was cut back by 6 bases and J by 6 bases. The CDR3 runs to 13 residues. The germline gives CDR1 DFQATT, CDR2 SNEGSKA (reference sequence).

A note on this clonotype: This sequence may be a read error, since a much larger clone differs from it by one base. The chain is built from TRBV28 and TRBJ2-6; 12 bases agree with TRBD2. The CDR3 is made up of 19 amino acids. The V and J ends lost 5 bases and 2 bases, in that order; junction bases with no gene match: 10. The germline V gene has CDR1 MDHEN and CDR2 SYDVKM. CDR3 bases: TGTGCCAGCAGTCCAAGACTAGCGGGAGACTACCCTGGGGCCAACGTCCTGACTTTC. Translated: CASSPRLAGDYPGANVLTF.

This clonotype was seen only a few times. The chain employs TRBV6-1 and TRBJ2-5, with 12 bases fitting TRBD2. CDR3 size: 15 residues. Germline V gene lookup returns CDR1 MNHNS and CDR2 SASEGT. The V and J ends lost 6 bases and 5 bases, in that order; junction bases with no gene match: 7. For the CDR3, the DNA is TGTGCCAGCAGCCCCGGGACTAGCGGGTGGGAGACCCAGTACTTC. This sequence encodes CASSPGTSGWETQYF.

This rearrangement joins TRBV6-2 or TRBV6-3 to TRBJ2-3, with TRBD2 matching over 11 bases. CDR1 MNHEY and CDR2 SVGEGT come from the germline V gene. V was clipped by 5 bases and J by 1 base; unmatched bases: 8. The CDR3 loop spans 17 amino acids. The CDR3: CASSPLSGRGGTDTQYF. CDR3 nucleotides: TGTGCCAGCAGTCCCCTTAGCGGGAGGGGCGGCACAGATACGCAGTATTTT.

The chain carries TRBV3-1 and TRBJ2-1, with D perhaps given as TRBD1 or TRBD2 (6 bases each). The CDR3 has 16 amino acids. Germline-derived CDR1 and CDR2 are LGHDT and YNNKEL (reference sequence). The V gene lost 5 bases and the J gene lost 2 bases, with 16 bases spanning the gap. CDR3 protein: CASSSGAGTTYNEQFF. The CDR3 DNA is TGTGCCAGCAGCTCAGGGGCGGGGACGACCTACAATGAGCAGTTCTTC.

This clonotype was observed a few times. This chain connects TRBV12-3 or TRBV12-4 to TRBJ2-1; no clear D gene. The V end lost 4 bases, the J end lost 10 bases, and 8 bases lay between the germline ends. The CDR3 contains 11 residues. The CDR3 sequence is CASSSSLEQFF. The CDR3 DNA is TGTGCCAGCAGTTCCTCCCTGGAGCAGTTCTTC.

In this sample, this clonotype turned up a few times. The chain carries TRBV6-5 and TRBJ2-7; D remains ambiguous. From germline, CDR1 is MNHEY and CDR2 SVGAGI. V shed 0 bases and J shed 1 base, with 10 bases lying between them. This CDR3 is 15 amino acids long. For the CDR3, the DNA is TGTGCCAGCAGTTACTCGTCTGGCCAGTCCTACGAGCAGTACTTC. Translated, it gives CASSYSSGQSYEQYF.

In its sample, this clonotype was seen many times. This chain uses TRBV27 with TRBJ2-7; 8 bases agree with TRBD2. The germline gives CDR1 MNHEY, CDR2 SMNVEV (reference sequence). This CDR3 comprises 15 residues. Germline trimming cut 5 bases from V and 0 bases from J; bases unmatched to any gene: 6. The CDR3, as DNA: TGTGCCAGCAGTCAAACTAGCGGTTTCTCCTACGAGCAGTACTTC. This sequence encodes CASSQTSGFSYEQYF.

This chain connects TRBV7-2 to TRBJ2-1, with D possibly matching TRBD2 (6 bases). The germline gives CDR1 SGHTA, CDR2 FQGNSA. Trimming stripped 5 bases from V and 7 bases from J, with 12 bases between. The CDR3 is 13 residues long. The CDR3 loop is CASSNGSGNEQFF. The CDR3 nucleotides read TGTGCCAGCAGCAACGGGAGTGGGAATGAGCAGTTCTTC.

This clonotype was recorded a few times. The J gene is TRBJ2-7, the V gene TRBV28, with TRBD2 matching 9 bases. The CDR3 runs to 13 residues. V trimming: 5 bases; J trimming: 5 bases; junction bases outside the gene matches: 4. Germline V gene data show CDR1 as MDHEN and CDR2 as SYDVKM. The CDR3 coding sequence is TGTGCCAGCAGTCCTAGCGGGACCCACGAGCAGTACTTC. Amino acid sequence: CASSPSGTHEQYF.

The CDR3 sequence: CATKREGGAGYEQYF. Written as DNA, the CDR3 is TGTGCCACCAAGAGAGAGGGGGGCGCCGGCTACGAGCAGTACTTC. The V gene is TRBV15, the J gene TRBJ2-7; D possibly uses TRBD1 or TRBD2 (6 bases each). Germline-derived CDR1 and CDR2 are LNHNV and YYDKDF (reference sequence). The CDR3 has 15 residues. V lost 7 bases and J 3 bases, leaving 19 bases between the germline ends.

This clonotype has at least ten counts. This chain connects TRBV20-1 to TRBJ2-1, with 16 positions matching TRBD2. Per the germline V gene, CDR1 is DFQATT and CDR2 is SNEGSKA (reference sequence). The CDR3 extends over 17 amino acids. J was trimmed by 2 bases and V by 6 bases; bases with no gene match: 7. The CDR3 DNA follows: TGCAGTGCACCGGGACTAGCGGGAGGGCAGGCCTACAATGAGCAGTTCTTC. Translation gives CSAPGLAGGQAYNEQFF.

The sample holds many counts of this clonotype. The genes are TRBV6-5 and TRBJ1-1; D might be TRBD1 (5 bases). Germline CDR1 MNHEY, CDR2 SVGAGI. This CDR3 has 14 amino acids. V was clipped by 2 bases and J by 5 bases, with 12 bases between them. Written as DNA, the CDR3 is TGTGCCAGCAGTTACGGTGGTGGGGGGACTGAAGCTTTCTTT. Its translation is CASSYGGGGTEAFF.

This clonotype was seen repeatedly, ten times or more. V gene TRBV10-3 combines with J gene TRBJ2-1; 15 nucleotides match TRBD2. There are 14 residues in the CDR3. Germline V lookup: CDR1 ENHRY, CDR2 SYGVKD. The V segment lost 10 bases and the J segment 7 bases; nucleotides outside the gene matches: 5. CDR3 coding DNA: TGTGCCACCCGGACTAGCGGGAGGGTAAATGAGCAGTTCTTC. The encoded protein is CATRTSGRVNEQFF.

The chain couples TRBV3-1 to TRBJ1-1, with D maybe TRBD1 (5 bases). The CDR3 contains 15 residues. V lost 0 bases and J lost 3, with 11 bases in between. The V gene's germline CDR1 is LGHDT and CDR2 YNNKEL (reference sequence). The DNA of the CDR3 is TGTGCCAGCAGCCAAGACGGGCCGGGGGACACTGAAGCTTTCTTT. Translating it yields CASSQDGPGDTEAFF.

This clonotype was found many times. V is TRBV3-1 and J is TRBJ1-2; D uncertain. V shed 0 bases and J shed 9 bases, with 5 bases lying between them. The CDR3 extends over 11 amino acids. The germline gives CDR1 LGHDT, CDR2 YNNKEL (reference sequence). The CDR3 sequence: CASSQEGSYTF. CDR3 bases: TGTGCCAGCAGCCAAGAGGGGAGCTACACCTTC.

This clonotype was seen ten or more times. The chain has TRBV3-1 and TRBJ2-1; 13 bases line up with TRBD2. V trimming: 4 bases; J trimming: 7 bases; junction bases outside the gene matches: 7. Germline V gene data show CDR1 as LGHDT and CDR2 as YNNKEL (reference sequence). This CDR3 region has 16 residues. CDR3 region: CASSLRLAGGANEQFF. As DNA, the CDR3 is TGTGCCAGCAGCCTAAGACTAGCGGGAGGCGCTAATGAGCAGTTCTTC.

This clonotype was counted ten times or more. The J gene is TRBJ2-5, the V gene TRBV18; D unclear. The CDR3 length is 13 residues. The V end lost 2 bases, the J end lost 4 bases, and 8 bases lay between the germline ends. Germline CDR1 reads KGHSH; CDR2 reads LQKENI. The CDR3 is CASSPSYSETQYF. The CDR3 bases are TGTGCCAGCTCACCATCCTACTCAGAGACCCAGTACTTC. The complete variable domain, with remaining parts taken from reference TRBV18 and TRBJ2-5, reads NAGVMQNPRHLVRRRGQEARLRCSPMKGHSHVYWYRQLPEEGLKFMVYLQKENIIDESGMPKERFSAEFPKEGPSILRIQQVVRGDSAAYFCASSPSYSETQYFGPGTRLLVL.

In nucleotides, the CDR3 is TGTGCCAGCAGCCCGGGGGGGTTTGGTACAGATACGCAGTATTTT. Translation gives CASSPGGFGTDTQYF. The rearrangement uses TRBV7-3 and TRBJ2-3; 8 nucleotides align to TRBD2. With 5 bases clipped from V and 3 bases from J, the junction kept 7 bases outside the gene matches. Germline CDR1 SGHTA, CDR2 FQGTGA. The length of the CDR3 is 15 residues.

Many counts were recorded for this clonotype. CDR3 sequence reads: CASSEGTGYSYEQYF. CDR3 sequence (DNA): TGTGCCAGCAGCGAAGGGACAGGCTACTCCTACGAGCAGTACTTC. The J gene is TRBJ2-7, the V gene TRBV7-3; 8 bases agree with TRBD1. Per the germline V gene, CDR1 is SGHTA and CDR2 is FQGTGA. This CDR3 has 15 amino acids. After removal of 5 bases from V and 0 bases from J, the junction contained 6 bases not matched to a gene.

This chain connects TRBV7-9 to TRBJ1-1, with TRBD1 matching over 7 bases. After removal of 7 bases from V and 1 base from J, the junction contained 15 bases not matched to a gene. The CDR3 extends over 17 amino acids. CDR1 and CDR2 from the germline V gene are SEHNR and FQNEAQ (reference sequence). CDR3 nucleotide sequence: TGTGCCAGCACCGGGGGGGCAGGGGGGAATCGGAACACTGAAGCTTTCTTT. Protein product: CASTGGAGGNRNTEAFF.

This chain links TRBV29-1 with TRBJ2-1; D not certain. The CDR3 extends over 12 amino acids. V lost 3 bases and J 7 bases, leaving 10 bases between the germline ends. CDR1 and CDR2 from the germline V gene are SQVTM and ANQGSEA. CDR3 DNA sequence: TGCAGCGTTGATTTTAGGCCAAATGAGCAGTTCTTC. Translated: CSVDFRPNEQFF.